A selection of T cell receptor beta chains follows, all from one sample in a study of shared T cell receptors in the human thymus. Sequenced by immunoSEQ multiplex PCR; TCRdb stores in-frame clones only, minus some. The sample has about 380,000 clones; 85% to 95% are singletons. The source material was thymocytes. These receptors all stem from a human donor. The CDR3 runs from the conserved cysteine through the conserved F or W. The order of the fields is clone size, V gene, J gene, D gene, CDR3 DNA, CDR3 protein. The D gene is left open where the match is weak. Not every row has a clone size; where given, it reads once, few, many or a size class.

>once|TRBV9|TRBJ1-1|TRBD1
TGTGCCAGCAGCGTAGAGGGGACAGCTATAAACACTGAAGCTTTCTTT
CASSVEGTAINTEAFF
>NA|TRBV7-2|TRBJ1-1|NA
TGTGCCAGCACGTCCGCCGTGACCGTGGGGAACACTGAAGCTTTCTTT
CASTSAVTVGNTEAFF
>NA|TRBV5-1|TRBJ1-1|NA
TGCGCCAGCAGCAGTACACAGAGGGGCACTGAAGCTTTCTTT
CASSSTQRGTEAFF
>NA|TRBV9|TRBJ2-7|NA
TGTGCCAGCAGCCCGCGCGGGCTGGCGCGCGAGCAGTACTTC
CASSPRGLAREQYF
>NA|TRBV4-1|TRBJ2-1|NA
TGCGCCAGCAGCCACACTAGCCCCTCTTCGGACAATGAGCAGTTCTTC
CASSHTSPSSDNEQFF
>NA|TRBV5-6|TRBJ2-2|NA
TGTGCCAGCAGCTTGAATTGGGCAGGCCCCCCCAGCGCCGGGGAGCTGTTTTTT
CASSLNWAGPPSAGELFF
>NA|TRBV4-2|TRBJ2-5|NA
TGTGCCAGCAGCCAAAGGGGCTGGGAGACCCAGTACTTC
CASSQRGWETQYF
>NA|TRBV19|TRBJ1-1|TRBD1
TGTGCCAGTAGTACACGGACAGGCGGGCCCAATGACCTCACTGAAGCTTTCTTT
CASSTRTGGPNDLTEAFF
>once|TRBV18|TRBJ2-7|TRBD2
TGTGCCAGCTCACTTCTGACTAGCGGGAGAGATAACGAGCAGTACTTC
CASSLLTSGRDNEQYF
>NA|TRBV27|TRBJ2-3|NA
TGTGCCAGCAGCCCCTACGCGGGGGCCCGGTTTGATACGCAGTATTTT
CASSPYAGARFDTQYF
>NA|TRBV19|TRBJ2-6|NA
TGTGCCAGTAGTATCGTCCCCTCTGGGGCCAACGTCCTGACTTTC
CASSIVPSGANVLTF
>once|TRBV7-6|TRBJ2-7|TRBD2
TGTGCCAGCAGCTCATTAACGATGCGGGAGCCTCCCTACGAGCAGTACTTC
CASSSLTMREPPYEQYF
>NA|TRBV27|TRBJ2-2|TRBD2
TGTGCCAGCAGCCCACTAGCGGTCAGCGGCACCGGGGAGCTGTTTTTT
CASSPLAVSGTGELFF
>NA|TRBV5-6|TRBJ1-2|TRBD1
TGTGCCAGCAGCTTGAGACAGGGGGCCAATTATGGCTACACCTTC
CASSLRQGANYGYTF
>NA|TRBV10-3|TRBJ1-3|TRBD1
TGTGCCATCAGCCTCGACAGGGAAGATGGAAACACCATATATTTT
CAISLDREDGNTIYF
>NA|TRBV6-5|TRBJ1-4|NA
TGTGCCAGCAGTTACAGCGTGGGTAATGAAAAACTGTTTTTT
CASSYSVGNEKLFF
>NA|TRBV6-5|TRBJ2-1|NA
TGTGCCAGCAGTTACCCCGCGTCAAATGAGCAGTTCTTC
CASSYPASNEQFF
>NA|TRBV27|TRBJ1-1|TRBD1
TGTGCCAGCAGTTTATATACCCGACAGGGATTGAACACTGAAGCTTTCTTT
CASSLYTRQGLNTEAFF
>NA|TRBV4-1|TRBJ2-1|NA
TGCGCCAGCAGCCAAGATCGAGGGAGCAATGAGCAGTTCTTC
CASSQDRGSNEQFF
>NA|TRBV5-1|TRBJ1-2|NA
TGCGCCAGCAGCCCTGACCACTATGGCTACACCTTC
CASSPDHYGYTF
>NA|TRBV30|TRBJ2-1|TRBD1
TGTGCCTGGACCCCATACCCTGACAGGGTCGGTTCCTACAATGAGCAGTTCTTC
CAWTPYPDRVGSYNEQFF
>NA|TRBV19|TRBJ2-3|TRBD2
TGTGCCAGTAGTCGGCTAGCGGGAACAGATACGCAGTATTTT
CASSRLAGTDTQYF
>NA|TRBV10-2|TRBJ2-5|NA
TGCGCCAGCAGCCCCCACTATCACGAGCCTCTTCAAGAGACCCAGTACTTC
CASSPHYHEPLQETQYF
>NA|TRBV14|TRBJ2-1|TRBD1
TGTGCCAGCAGCCACCGGGACAGGGAGACCAATGAGCAGTTCTTC
CASSHRDRETNEQFF
>NA|TRBV7-6|TRBJ2-1|TRBD2
TGTGCCAGCAGCTTAGGGACTAGCGAGTACAATGAGCAGTTCTTC
CASSLGTSEYNEQFF
>NA|TRBV6-5|TRBJ2-5|NA
TGTGCCAGCAGTTACGAAGGGCGGCAAGAGACCCAGTACTTC
CASSYEGRQETQYF
>NA|TRBV19|TRBJ2-2|NA
TGTGCCAGTAGTATAGATCAGCGGGTGCGGACCGGGGAGCTGTTTTTT
CASSIDQRVRTGELFF
>once|TRBV5-1|TRBJ2-1|TRBD2
TGCGCCAGCAGTCGGGGGACTAGCGGCTACAATGAGCAGTTCTTC
CASSRGTSGYNEQFF
>NA|TRBV10-3|TRBJ2-3|NA
TGTGCCACCGGTGCCATTAGCACAGATACGCAGTATTTT
CATGAISTDTQYF
>NA|TRBV4-3|TRBJ2-7|TRBD1
TGCGCCAGCAGCCAAGACCGGGACAGGGAGAGGAGTCTAGTAGTCTCCGACGAGCAGTACTTC
CASSQDRDRERSLVVSDEQYF
>NA|TRBV10-1|TRBJ1-2|NA
TGCGCCAGCAGTGACAGGGATAAGGGCTACACCTTC
CASSDRDKGYTF
>NA|TRBV28|TRBJ2-1|NA
TGTGCCAGCAGTTTACCTAGACCCCCCTCCTACAATGAGCAGTTCTTC
CASSLPRPPSYNEQFF
>NA|TRBV6-1|TRBJ2-1|TRBD2
TGTGCCAGCAGTGCCCGGACTAGCGGGCTCTACAATGAGCAGTTCTTC
CASSARTSGLYNEQFF
>NA|TRBV7-2|TRBJ1-1|NA
TGTGCCAGCAGCCCCCTGGGAACGGCTGAAGCTTTCTTT
CASSPLGTAEAFF
>NA|TRBV7-6|TRBJ2-3|TRBD2
TGTGCCAGCAGCTCTCCATTATCTTGGACGACCGGGACTAGGGCCTTCGCAGATACGCAGTATTTT
CASSSPLSWTTGTRAFADTQYF
>NA|TRBV27|TRBJ2-7|NA
TGTGCCAGCAGTTTCGGGGGGCCAGGGGGCGAGCAGTACTTC
CASSFGGPGGEQYF
>NA|TRBV5-1|TRBJ2-7|NA
TGCGCCAGCAGCTCAGGACAAACAGAGCAGTACTTC
CASSSGQTEQYF
>NA|TRBV5-1|TRBJ2-7|NA
TGCGCCAGCAGCTTGTCGCGGATTGGGGACGAGCAGTACTTC
CASSLSRIGDEQYF
>NA|TRBV5-4|TRBJ1-3|NA
TGTGCCAGCAGCTTAGCCGCTTCCAGGGAGGAAAACACCATATATTTT
CASSLAASREENTIYF
>NA|TRBV6-1|TRBJ1-1|NA
TGTGCCAGCAGTGAAGGTGGTATTGGCACTGAAGCTTTCTTT
CASSEGGIGTEAFF
>NA|TRBV15|TRBJ2-3|TRBD2
TGTGCCACCAGCACCGTGAAGGGGCTAGCGGGAAGCACAGATACGCAGTATTTT
CATSTVKGLAGSTDTQYF